The TCR beta chain described here comes from a study of blood T cell repertoires in COVID-19. Across the whole study: Italy, Spain and the United States were the sources of the convalescent and acute COVID-19 samples. T cells, B-cell-depleted T cells, or PBMCs supplied cDNA or gDNA.

This CDR3 spans 14 amino acids. The junction had 6 bases not matched to a gene; V was cut back by 7 bases and J by 0 bases. Germline loops: CDR1 MDHEN, CDR2 SYDVKM. Authors' data handling: Reference gene primer amplification yielded estimated nucleated cell counts. Measured with immunoSEQ multiplex PCR; TCRdb has only the in-frame clones, and not every one. V and J calls and clone size are as listed in that table; D and trimming were resolved from the DNA. The repertoire holds 130,000 or so clones, with about nine tenths as singletons. The sequencing input was peripheral blood. The sequence came from a woman in her 70s with COVID-19, enrolled during active disease. V usage is TRBV28 and J usage is TRBJ2-7; 7 positions match TRBD1. Here the CDR3 reads CASKKTGVSYEQYF. Written as DNA, the CDR3 is TGTGCCAGCAAGAAAACAGGGGTCTCCTACGAGCAGTACTTC.